The present entry profiles one TCR beta chain with its context. There are 14 residues in the CDR3. The V gene's germline CDR1 is SGHRS and CDR2 YFSETQ. V was clipped by 9 bases and J by 2 bases, with 16 bases between them. This sample is part of a study of blood T cell repertoires in COVID-19. Across the whole study: Acute and convalescent COVID-19 samples came from the United States, Italy and Spain.

In the original workflow: Reference gene primer amplification in the assay estimated nucleated cell counts. The table came from immunoSEQ multiplex PCR; TCRdb's copy has only in-frame clones and leaves some out. The DNA gave D and trimming, while V, J and clone size come from that table. Counted here are about 320,000 clones, 90% to 95% occurring once; the ten biggest clones make up about 4%. Exposed volunteers were people who met a COVID-19 case within 2 weeks before study entry. V is TRBV5-1 and J is TRBJ2-3; tentative D call: TRBD1 (5 bases). The source of this sequence is a woman between 25 and 40 years old who had been exposed to COVID-19. Sequencing used PBMCs or T cells enriched from blood (not recorded which). The DNA of the CDR3 is TGCGCCACCCAGACAGACCCACACACAGATACGCAGTATTTT. Protein sequence: CATQTDPHTDTQYF.